This T cell receptor (beta chain) was obtained from a study of cytomegalovirus exposure and HLA in healthy donors. This CDR3 has 14 residues. Trimming shortened V by 5 bases and J by 5 bases, and 12 bases separated the two germline ends. Germline loops: CDR1 SGHNT, CDR2 YENEEA. PCR involved 60 Vbeta and 13 Jbeta primers. Here immunoSEQ multiplex PCR was the method, and the copy in TCRdb shows in-frame clones only, minus some. In the table there are approximately 100,000 clones, roughly two thirds of which are singletons. Donors had nominal health at sampling but likely had unrecorded immune exposures.

The sequence was collected from a human donor in good health. Sequencing input: PBMCs. The gene calls are TRBV11-3 and TRBJ2-2, with D possibly TRBD2 on 6 matching bases. The CDR3 DNA reads TGTGCCAGCAGCGTCGGGACTGTGACCGGGGAGCTGTTTTTT. The encoded protein is CASSVGTVTGELFF.